The present T cell receptor beta chain was sequenced within a study of blood T cell repertoires in COVID-19. The method was immunoSEQ multiplex PCR; TCRdb's version includes in-frame clones alone and lacks a portion of them. Here the sample spans under 200,000 clones, about 88% being singletons. The source is a woman over 75 in a cohort sampled during active or convalescent COVID-19. Specimen: peripheral blood.

In DNA form, the CDR3 reads TGTGCCAGCAGCCCACTCGGACAGTCAGATTATAATTCACCCCTCCACTTT. This translates into CASSPLGQSDYNSPLHF. The chain combines TRBV28 with TRBJ1-6; D possibly corresponds to TRBD1 (6 bases). Germline loops: CDR1 MDHEN, CDR2 SYDVKM. The length of the CDR3 is 17 residues. Trimming stripped 6 bases from V and 4 bases from J, with 19 bases between.